These T cell receptor beta chains were read from a single sample in a study of siplizumab effects on memory and regulatory T cells. TCRdb keeps only in-frame clones here, not all; method: immunoSEQ multiplex PCR. The table shows some 100,000 clones, with more than 95% occurring only once. Material: naive CD4+ T cells sorted from blood. These receptors came from a human donor in good health. CDR3s include the opening cysteine and the closing phenylalanine or tryptophan. The D gene is left open where the match is weak. Clone sizes are given selectively: once, few, many, or a class where the clone is expanded.

v_gene	j_gene	abundance	d_gene	CDR3nt	CDR3aa
TRBV7-2	TRBJ2-1	NA	NA	TGTGCCAGCAGCTTAGCCCGGACGGATGAGCAGTTCTTC	CASSLARTDEQFF
TRBV7-3	TRBJ1-1	NA	NA	TGTGCCAGCAGCTTAACTCGGGGATCGAACACTGAAGCTTTCTTT	CASSLTRGSNTEAFF
TRBV2	TRBJ2-3	NA	TRBD2	TGTGCCAGCAGTGAAGTTATGTCTGCGGGGGCAGATACGCAGTATTTT	CASSEVMSAGADTQYF
TRBV6-5	TRBJ1-2	NA	NA	TGTGCCAGCAGTTATGGTCTCGAGGGTCTGAACTATGGCTACACCTTC	CASSYGLEGLNYGYTF
TRBV5-4	TRBJ2-3	NA	TRBD1	TGTGCCAGCAGCACCGGGACAGGGCTGTCAGATACGCAGTATTTT	CASSTGTGLSDTQYF
TRBV5-6	TRBJ2-2	NA	NA	TGTGCCAGCAGCTTCCCTCAGAGGGGCACCGGGGAGCTGTTTTTT	CASSFPQRGTGELFF
TRBV4-2	TRBJ1-4	NA	NA	TGTGCCAGCAGCCAACGTTGGGCTGCAACTAATGAAAAACTGTTTTTT	CASSQRWAATNEKLFF
TRBV30	TRBJ2-2	NA	NA	TGTGCCTGGAGTGGCAGGCGGGCCGGGGAGCTGTTTTTT	CAWSGRRAGELFF
TRBV11-3	TRBJ1-2	NA	TRBD1	TGTGCCAGCAGCCTAGGGACAGGTCAAACTTATGGCTACACCTTC	CASSLGTGQTYGYTF
TRBV2	TRBJ1-1	NA	NA	TGTGCCAGCAGTGAAGAGGGGGTCACTGAAGCTTTCTTT	CASSEEGVTEAFF
TRBV5-4	TRBJ2-3	NA	NA	TGTGCCAGCAGTTTCAGATCAGATACGCAGTATTTT	CASSFRSDTQYF
TRBV30	TRBJ2-1	NA	NA	TGTGCCTGGAGTGTTTACAATGAGCAGTTCTTC	CAWSVYNEQFF
TRBV4-1	TRBJ1-2	NA	NA	TGCGCCAGCAGGACAGACAGGATTGACTATGGCTACACCTTC	CASRTDRIDYGYTF
TRBV7-3	TRBJ1-1	NA	NA	TGTGCCAGCAGCTTAGGCAGAGGGAACACTGAAGCTTTCTTT	CASSLGRGNTEAFF
TRBV18	TRBJ1-2	NA	NA	TGTGCCAGCGGAACCGCAGGGGTTAATTATGGCTACACCTTC	CASGTAGVNYGYTF
TRBV28	TRBJ1-5	NA	NA	TGTGCCAGCAGCCCCGCCTACAATAGCAATCAGCCCCAGCATTTT	CASSPAYNSNQPQHF
TRBV18	TRBJ1-1	NA	NA	TGTGCCAGCTCACCGGCCCAGGGGTTACGGAACACTGAAGCTTTCTTT	CASSPAQGLRNTEAFF
TRBV5-1	TRBJ1-3	NA	TRBD1	TGCGCCAGCACGGGACAGGGCTTCTTCGGGAACACCATATATTTT	CASTGQGFFGNTIYF
TRBV20-1	TRBJ2-7	NA	NA	TGCAGTACCTGGACAACCTACGAGCAGTACTTC	CSTWTTYEQYF
TRBV18	TRBJ2-5	NA	TRBD1	TGTGCCAGCTCACCACGGGGACAGAGACAAGAGACCCAGTACTTC	CASSPRGQRQETQYF
TRBV6-5	TRBJ2-7	NA	NA	TGTGCCAGCAGTTACTCGAGTCTCCGCGAGCAGTACTTC	CASSYSSLREQYF
TRBV11-2	TRBJ2-3	NA	NA	TGTGCCAGCAGCTTAGATCGGTGGGGGTTGGATACGCAGTATTTT	CASSLDRWGLDTQYF
TRBV2	TRBJ2-7	NA	NA	TGTGCCAGCAGTGAACAGCAGCCCTTGCAGCAGTACTTC	CASSEQQPLQQYF
TRBV30	TRBJ2-1	NA	NA	TGTGCCTGGAGGTTGCGGTACAATGAGCAGTTCTTC	CAWRLRYNEQFF
TRBV7-3	TRBJ2-5	NA	NA	TGTGCCAGCAGCTTAGCGGGCGGTAAAGAGACCCAGTACTTC	CASSLAGGKETQYF
TRBV7-2	TRBJ2-1	NA	NA	TGTGCCAGCAGCTTTCCCCGAGGGGGTCCATACAATGAGCAGTTCTTC	CASSFPRGGPYNEQFF
TRBV5-4	TRBJ2-1	NA	NA	TGTGCCAGCAGCTTAGCGAGGAGTGAGCAGTTCTTC	CASSLARSEQFF
TRBV7-3	TRBJ2-6	NA	NA	TGTGCCAGCAGCCCCGCGGGACGGAGCTCTGGGGCCAACGTCCTGACTTTC	CASSPAGRSSGANVLTF
TRBV28	TRBJ1-5	once	TRBD1	TGTGCCAGCAGCACATTTGGGCGGACAGGGGGTCCAGGCAATCAGCCCCAGCATTTT	CASSTFGRTGGPGNQPQHF
TRBV7-8	TRBJ1-2	NA	TRBD1	TGTGCCAGCAGGCCGACAGGGACCGGCTACACCTTC	CASRPTGTGYTF
TRBV7-6	TRBJ2-5	NA	NA	TGTGCCAGCCCCGAACGGGAGACCCAGTACTTC	CASPERETQYF
TRBV5-1	TRBJ1-1	NA	NA	TGCGCCAGCAGCCTACTCCGCCCGGAACGGGAGCAAGCTTTCTTT	CASSLLRPEREQAFF
TRBV5-4	TRBJ1-1	NA	NA	TGTGCCAGCAGCCCTCCCTGGGGGGGAAACACTGAAGCTTTCTTT	CASSPPWGGNTEAFF
TRBV11-2	TRBJ2-2	NA	NA	TGTGCCAGCAGCCCCAGGAAGGTGAACACCGGGGAGCTGTTTTTT	CASSPRKVNTGELFF
TRBV6-6	TRBJ2-7	NA	NA	TGTGCCAGCAGTCTGGGCAATACGTTTGAGCAGTACTTC	CASSLGNTFEQYF
TRBV19	TRBJ2-3	NA	TRBD2	TGTGCCAGTAATACTATACTAGCGGGGGGCTTAGATACGCAGTATTTT	CASNTILAGGLDTQYF
TRBV29-1	TRBJ1-6	NA	NA	TGCAGCGTTGACCGGGCGGGGGTTGATTCACCCCTCCACTTT	CSVDRAGVDSPLHF
TRBV5-6	TRBJ1-4	NA	TRBD1	TGTGCCAGCAGCTCGCCAGGGGGGACTAATGAAAAACTGTTTTTT	CASSSPGGTNEKLFF
TRBV25-1	TRBJ2-1	NA	TRBD2	TGTGCCAGCAGTGATCGACTAGCGGGCTCCTACAATGAGCAGTTCTTC	CASSDRLAGSYNEQFF
TRBV28	TRBJ1-1	NA	NA	TGTGCCAGCAGTTTATCCGGACGGATGAACACTGAAGCTTTCTTT	CASSLSGRMNTEAFF
TRBV18	TRBJ1-5	NA	NA	TGTGCCAGCTCACCACCATTACTCAGGGTGAGGAGTGATCAGCCCCAGCATTTT	CASSPPLLRVRSDQPQHF
TRBV7-9	TRBJ1-1	once	NA	TGTGCCAGCAGCTTACCGCCGGGCAACACTGAAGCTTTCTTT	CASSLPPGNTEAFF
TRBV18	TRBJ1-5	NA	TRBD1	TGTGCCAGCTCACCACTGGAACAGGGGTCTGGGCCCCAGCATTTT	CASSPLEQGSGPQHF
TRBV19	TRBJ1-2	NA	NA	TGTGCCAGTAGTATAACAGCAGCTAACTATGGCTACACCTTC	CASSITAANYGYTF
TRBV6-5	TRBJ1-5	NA	TRBD1	TGTGCCAGCAGTGGGACAGCCGATTATCAGCCCCAGCATTTT	CASSGTADYQPQHF
TRBV4-1	TRBJ1-4	NA	NA	TGCGCCAGCAGCCGCACTCTTCACATAGTCGAAAAACTGTTTTTT	CASSRTLHIVEKLFF
TRBV5-4	TRBJ2-3	NA	TRBD2	TGTGCCAGCAGCCGCCAGGGCGGGGGGGATACGCAGTATTTT	CASSRQGGGDTQYF
TRBV9	TRBJ1-2	NA	NA	TGTGCCAGCAGCGGAACGGGACAACCTAATGGCTACACCTTC	CASSGTGQPNGYTF
TRBV30	TRBJ1-3	once	NA	TGTGCCTGGGTTGGGGGGGACCCAGGGGAGCTACGAAACACCATATATTTT	CAWVGGDPGELRNTIYF